This T cell receptor beta chain comes out of a study of breast tumors, draining lymph nodes, adjacent tissues. Findings and caveats of the study: Luminal-like breast cancer showed significantly greater tumor-nontumor repertoire similarity than basal-like breast cancer did. Tumors had less TCR diversity than lymph nodes, more than nontumor tissue. Tumor T cell lymph node origin was a supported hypothesis, not proven. Findings are consistent with lymph node origin and intratumoral expansion of most tumor T cells.

The lymph nodes were axillary draining lymph nodes from breast cancer patients. TCRdb analysed the multiplex PCR reads with MiXCR anew, one entry per CDR3 protein. The sample carries over 200,000 distinct CDR3 sequences, about 30% recorded once. In regard to this clonotype: Its antigen is not known.

The CDR3 is 14 residues long. The V and J ends lost 6 bases and 2 bases respectively, with 11 bases between them. Germline assignment: CDR1 KGHDR and CDR2 SFDVKD. The receptor was isolated from a female donor with breast cancer. Some clones in this sample may be carry-over from other donors' samples. The sample comprised axillary lymph node tissue. J is TRBJ2-3 and V is TRBV24-1, with D possibly being TRBD1 or TRBD2 (7 bases each). CDR3 DNA: TGTGCCACCAGTCAGGGGGGGAACACAGATACGCAGTATTTT. Amino acid sequence: CATSQGGNTDTQYF.